The 12 T cell receptor beta chains below all came from one sample that was sequenced in a study of shared clonotypes between healthy human individuals. The protocol was immunoSEQ multiplex PCR, while the TCRdb copy is restricted to in-frame clones and leaves out a portion. The sample has a few million clones; approximately 93% are singletons. Material: naive CD4+ T cells from PBMCs. Subset in this sample: CD45RA+ positively selected. These receptors were obtained from a young man in good health. Some clones in this sample may be carry-over from other donors' samples.

The chain couples TRBV28 to TRBJ1-2; no definite D call. V was clipped by 3 bases and J by 6 bases, with 8 bases between them. CDR3 length: 12 amino acids. Germline assignment: CDR1 MDHEN and CDR2 SYDVKM. The CDR3: CASSFKGHGYTF. The CDR3 nucleotides read TGTGCCAGCAGTTTCAAAGGCCATGGCTACACCTTC.

The chain uses TRBV12-5 and TRBJ1-2; tentative D call: TRBD1 (6 bases). Trimming pared 5 bases from V and 8 bases from J, leaving 18 bases between. The germline gives CDR1 LGHNT, CDR2 FRNRAP. The CDR3 has 14 residues. The CDR3 DNA follows: TGTGCTAGTGGTCCCCCCGGCGGGGGGCGAGGCTACACCTTC. Its translation: CASGPPGGGRGYTF.

The gene calls are TRBV7-3 and TRBJ1-2, with TRBD1 matching over 10 bases. The CDR3 is 15 residues long. Germline loops: CDR1 SGHTA, CDR2 FQGTGA. The ends lost 5 bases at V and 7 bases at J; junction bases unmatched: 10. The CDR3 reads CASSKGTGDFAGYTF. DNA for the CDR3: TGTGCCAGCAGCAAAGGGACAGGGGATTTTGCTGGCTACACCTTC.

This chain joins TRBV4-2 and TRBJ2-5; TRBD2 aligns across 7 bases. Unmatched junction bases numbered 14, after V lost 2 bases and J lost 5 bases. The CDR3 totals 17 residues. CDR1 LGHNA and CDR2 YNFKEQ come from the germline V gene. The CDR3 DNA reads TGTGCCAGCAGCCAAAACCCTAACGCGGGAGTAGGGGAGACCCAGTACTTC. This sequence encodes CASSQNPNAGVGETQYF.

This sequence joins TRBV5-1 and TRBJ2-7; 9 nucleotides line up with TRBD1. CDR1 and CDR2 (germline): SGHRS, YFSETQ. Germline trimming cut 4 bases from V and 4 bases from J; bases unmatched to any gene: 9. The CDR3 sequence is 15 residues long. The CDR3 loop is CASSLTSGTGYEQYF. CDR3 bases: TGCGCCAGCAGCCTCACCTCGGGGACAGGGTACGAGCAGTACTTC.

The V gene is TRBV2, the J gene TRBJ2-5; 9 nucleotides line up with TRBD1. The germline gives CDR1 SNHLY, CDR2 FYNNEI. V lost 8 bases, J lost 1 base, and 2 bases stayed unmatched. The length of the CDR3 is 13 residues. CDR3 protein: CASGTGTQETQYF. The CDR3 DNA is TGTGCCAGCGGGACAGGGACCCAAGAGACCCAGTACTTC.

The V and J genes are TRBV28 and TRBJ1-1; unclear D gene. V gave up 6 bases and J gave up 3 bases, with 11 bases separating them. The CDR3 spans 13 residues. Per germline, CDR1 MDHEN and CDR2 SYDVKM. The CDR3 DNA is TGTGCCAGCAGAACCGGAGGGTACACTGAAGCTTTCTTT. Residues: CASRTGGYTEAFF.

The chain has TRBV7-9 and TRBJ1-5; tentative D call: TRBD1 (5 bases). The CDR3 runs 17 residues. V lost 1 base, J lost 3 bases, and 16 bases lay in between. CDR1 is SEHNR and CDR2 is FQNEAQ in the germline V gene (reference sequence). CDR3 DNA sequence: TGTGCCAGCAGCTTAGGTGCAGGGCCGATCTCCAATCAGCCCCAGCATTTT. As protein: CASSLGAGPISNQPQHF.

Comments on this clone: Other nucleotide sequences in the sample specify the same CDR3. The rearrangement joins TRBV19 to TRBJ1-5, with D uncertain. The CDR3 consists of 13 residues. Trimming took off 5 bases at V and 0 bases at J, with 5 bases between the two ends. Per germline, CDR1 LNHDA and CDR2 SQIVND (reference sequence). CDR3 protein: CASSYSSNQPQHF. CDR3 DNA: TGTGCCAGTAGTTATAGTAGCAATCAGCCCCAGCATTTT. The full variable domain, in which reference TRBV19 and TRBJ1-5 provide the parts outside the CDR3, is DGGITQSPKYLFRKEGQNVTLSCEQNLNHDAMYWYRQDPGQGLRLIYYSQIVNDFQKGDIAEGYSVSREKKESFPLTVTSAQKNPTAFYLCASSYSSNQPQHFGDGTRLSIL.

This clone was seen more than once but under ten times. V usage is TRBV25-1 and J usage is TRBJ2-7; D is unresolved. Trimming removed 6 bases at V and 2 bases at J, with 5 bases between. The germline V gene has CDR1 MGHDK and CDR2 SYGVNS. This CDR3 is built from 11 residues. The CDR3 DNA reads as TGTGCCAGCAGCCGTGCCTACGAGCAGTACTTC. It translates to CASSRAYEQYF.

J is TRBJ1-1 and V is TRBV27, with D possibly TRBD1 on 6 matching bases. V was pared by 1 base and J by 1 base, with 19 bases between. The germline gives CDR1 MNHEY, CDR2 SMNVEV (reference sequence). This CDR3 spans 18 amino acids. The CDR3 reads CASSLFPTAGAPNTEAFF. The CDR3 region has the DNA TGTGCCAGCAGTTTATTTCCCACGGCAGGGGCCCCGAACACTGAAGCTTTCTTT.

The rearrangement uses TRBV7-2 and TRBJ1-1; D unclear. The V end was cut by 5 bases, the J end by 0 bases, with 13 bases between. The V gene's germline CDR1 is SGHTA and CDR2 FQGNSA. This CDR3 has 15 amino acids. The CDR3 region has the DNA TGTGCCAGCAGCCTATTACGGGCTGTGAACACTGAAGCTTTCTTT. Translation: CASSLLRAVNTEAFF.